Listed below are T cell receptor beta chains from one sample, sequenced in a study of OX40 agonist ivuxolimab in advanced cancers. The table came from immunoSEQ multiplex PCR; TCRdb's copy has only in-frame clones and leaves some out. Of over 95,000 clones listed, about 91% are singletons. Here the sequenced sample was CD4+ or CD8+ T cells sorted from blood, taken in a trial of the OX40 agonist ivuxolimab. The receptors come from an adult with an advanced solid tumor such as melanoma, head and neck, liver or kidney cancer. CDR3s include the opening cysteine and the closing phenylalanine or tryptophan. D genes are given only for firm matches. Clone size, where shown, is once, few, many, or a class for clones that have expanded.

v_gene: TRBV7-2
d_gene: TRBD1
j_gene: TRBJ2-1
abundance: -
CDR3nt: TGTGCCAGCAGCTTATACAGCACAGGGGCGGGTAATGAGCAGTTCTTC
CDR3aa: CASSLYSTGAGNEQFF

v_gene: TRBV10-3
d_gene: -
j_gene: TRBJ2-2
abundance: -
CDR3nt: TGTGCCATCAGTGATCGTTTCGGGAAGAACACCGGGGAGCTGTTTTTT
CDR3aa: CAISDRFGKNTGELFF

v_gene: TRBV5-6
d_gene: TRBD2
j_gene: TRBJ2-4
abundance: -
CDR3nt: TGTGCCAGCAGCGGGGGATACGTAGCGGGAGGGCTTAGAAACATTCAGTACTTC
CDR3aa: CASSGGYVAGGLRNIQYF

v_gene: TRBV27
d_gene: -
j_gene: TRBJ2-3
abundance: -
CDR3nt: TGTGCCAGCAGTTTGCATTTCGTCGGGGCAGATACGCAGTATTTT
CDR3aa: CASSLHFVGADTQYF

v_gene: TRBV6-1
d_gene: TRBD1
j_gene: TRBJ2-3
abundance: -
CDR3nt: TGTGCCAGCAGTGGGGCACCTGGGACAGCTAGCACAGATACGCAGTATTTT
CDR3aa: CASSGAPGTASTDTQYF

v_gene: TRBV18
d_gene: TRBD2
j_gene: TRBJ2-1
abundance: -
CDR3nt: TGTGCCAGCTCCCCCGGGACTAGTGTCAATGAGCAGTTCTTC
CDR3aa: CASSPGTSVNEQFF

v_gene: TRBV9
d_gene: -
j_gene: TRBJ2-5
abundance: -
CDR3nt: TGTGCCAGCAGCCCTCGCCCCTTGCAAGAGACCCAGTACTTC
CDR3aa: CASSPRPLQETQYF

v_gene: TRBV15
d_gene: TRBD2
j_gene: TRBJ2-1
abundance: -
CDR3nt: TGTGCCACCAGCAGAGATCCCCGGACTAGCGGGAGAGTCAATGAGCAGTTCTTC
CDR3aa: CATSRDPRTSGRVNEQFF

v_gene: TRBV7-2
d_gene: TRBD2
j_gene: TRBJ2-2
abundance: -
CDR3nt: TGTGCCAGCAGCTTAATCGCTAGCGGGGGAGGCGGGGAGCTGTTTTTT
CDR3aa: CASSLIASGGGGELFF

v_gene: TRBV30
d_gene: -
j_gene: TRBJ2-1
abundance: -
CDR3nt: TGTGCCTGGACCAAAACGAGCTCCTACAATGAGCAGTTCTTC
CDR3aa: CAWTKTSSYNEQFF

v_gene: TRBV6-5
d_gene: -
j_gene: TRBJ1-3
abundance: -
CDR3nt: TGTGCCAGCAGAACAGGATTCTCTGGAAACACCATATATTTT
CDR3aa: CASRTGFSGNTIYF

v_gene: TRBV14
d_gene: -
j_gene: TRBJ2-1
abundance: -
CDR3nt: TGTGCCAGCAGCCGACAGCGGAGCGCACAATCCAATGAGCAGTTCTTC
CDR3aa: CASSRQRSAQSNEQFF

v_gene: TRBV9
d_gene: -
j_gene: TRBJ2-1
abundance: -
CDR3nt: TGTGCCAGCAGCCCCATCCCCGGGATGTCGGTCAATGAGCAGTTCTTC
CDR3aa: CASSPIPGMSVNEQFF

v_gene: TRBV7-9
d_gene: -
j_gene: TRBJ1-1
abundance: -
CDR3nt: TGTGCCAGCAGCTTCCCTCTCCGCGAGGAAGCTTTCTTT
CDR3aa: CASSFPLREEAFF

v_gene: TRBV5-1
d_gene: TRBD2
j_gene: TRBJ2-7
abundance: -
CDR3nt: TGCGCCAGCAGCTTGGGTCTCCGGGGGGTACCCTACGAGCAGTACTTC
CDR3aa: CASSLGLRGVPYEQYF

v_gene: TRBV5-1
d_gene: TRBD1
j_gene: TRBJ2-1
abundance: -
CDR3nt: TGCGCCAGCAGCTTGGACAGGGGAATTGAGCAGTTCTTC
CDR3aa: CASSLDRGIEQFF

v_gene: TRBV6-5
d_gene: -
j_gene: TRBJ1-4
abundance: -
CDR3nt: TGTGCCAGCAGTAACGTGGAGGAAAAACTGTTTTTT
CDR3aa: CASSNVEEKLFF

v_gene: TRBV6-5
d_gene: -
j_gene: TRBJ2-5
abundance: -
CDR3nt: TGTGCCAGCAGTTACTCGACGGGCCGCAGGGGAGAGACCCAGTACTTC
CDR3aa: CASSYSTGRRGETQYF

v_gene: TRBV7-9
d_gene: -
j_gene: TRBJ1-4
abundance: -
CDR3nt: TGTGCCAGCAGCTTAGTTGGGTCAGGGTTCGCAACTAATGAAAAACTGTTTTTT
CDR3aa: CASSLVGSGFATNEKLFF

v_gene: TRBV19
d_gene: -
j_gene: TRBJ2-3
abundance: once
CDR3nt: TGTGCCAGTACCAAAGGACGAGGCGGTAGGACAGATACGCAGTATTTT
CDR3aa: CASTKGRGGRTDTQYF

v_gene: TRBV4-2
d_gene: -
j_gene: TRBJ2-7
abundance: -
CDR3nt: TGTGCCAGCAGCCAAGGACCACGCGGAGTCTACGAGCAGTACTTC
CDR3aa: CASSQGPRGVYEQYF

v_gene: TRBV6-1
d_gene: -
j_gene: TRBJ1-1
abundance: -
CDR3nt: TGTGCCAGCAGTGAGGAGACGTCTGACTTT
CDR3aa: CASSEETSDF

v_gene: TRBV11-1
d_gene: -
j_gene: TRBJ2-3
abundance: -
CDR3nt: TGTGCCAGCAGCCCCCGACCCGGCTTCACAGATACGCAGTATTTT
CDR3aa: CASSPRPGFTDTQYF

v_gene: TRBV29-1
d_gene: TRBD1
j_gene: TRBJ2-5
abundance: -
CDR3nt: TGCAGCGTTGGGTGGGACAGGGGGCAAGAGACCCAGTACTTC
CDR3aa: CSVGWDRGQETQYF

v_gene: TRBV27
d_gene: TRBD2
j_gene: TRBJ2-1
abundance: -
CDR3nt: TGTGCCAGCAGTCCCTGGACTAGCGGACTCTACAATGAGCAGTTCTTC
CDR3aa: CASSPWTSGLYNEQFF

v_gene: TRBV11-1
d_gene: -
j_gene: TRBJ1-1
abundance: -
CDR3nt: TGTGCCAGCAGCTTAAGCCGGAACAGGCTGAACACTGAAGCTTTCTTT
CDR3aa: CASSLSRNRLNTEAFF

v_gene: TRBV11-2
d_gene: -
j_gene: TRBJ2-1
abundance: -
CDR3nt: TGTGCCAGCAGCTTAGTCGGAGGGCGGAGGCGGTGGAATGAGCAGTTCTTC
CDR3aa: CASSLVGGRRRWNEQFF

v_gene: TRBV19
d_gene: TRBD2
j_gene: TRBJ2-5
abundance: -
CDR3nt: TGTGCCAGTAGTCCATTAGCGGGAGTGAGAGAGACCCAGTACTTC
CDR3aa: CASSPLAGVRETQYF

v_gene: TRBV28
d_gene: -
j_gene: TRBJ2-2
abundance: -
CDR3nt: TGTGCCAGCAGTTCAGGACTGGGTCAGGGTAACACCGGGGAGCTGTTTTTT
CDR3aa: CASSSGLGQGNTGELFF

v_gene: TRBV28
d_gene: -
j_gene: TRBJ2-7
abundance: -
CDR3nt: TGTGCCAGCAGGTATCGTCAGGGTGTCTCCTACGAGCAGTACTTC
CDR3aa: CASRYRQGVSYEQYF

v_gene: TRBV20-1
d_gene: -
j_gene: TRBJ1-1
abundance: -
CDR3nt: TGCAGTGCTAGGGACGCACCGAACGCTTTCTTT
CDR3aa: CSARDAPNAFF

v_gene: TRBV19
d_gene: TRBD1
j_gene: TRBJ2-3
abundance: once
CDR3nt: TGTGCCAGTAGTTCGCGGACAGGTATCACAGATACGCAGTATTTT
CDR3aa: CASSSRTGITDTQYF

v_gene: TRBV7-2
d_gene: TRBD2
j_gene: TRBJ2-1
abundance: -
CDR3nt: TGTGCCAGCAGCTTAGGTGATTGGACTAGCGGGAGACTCTACAATGAGCAGTTCTTC
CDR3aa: CASSLGDWTSGRLYNEQFF

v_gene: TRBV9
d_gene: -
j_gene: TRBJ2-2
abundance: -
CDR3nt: TGTGCCAGCAGCGTTAGCGCTACCGGGGAGCTGTTTTTT
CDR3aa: CASSVSATGELFF

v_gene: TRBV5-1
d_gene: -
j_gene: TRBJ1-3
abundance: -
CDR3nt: TGCGCCAGCAGCCCGGGACATACCTCTGGAAACACCATATATTTT
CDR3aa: CASSPGHTSGNTIYF

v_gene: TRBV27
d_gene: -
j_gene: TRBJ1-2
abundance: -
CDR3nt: TGTGCCAGCAGAGGAAGTGGGCACTATGGCTACACCTTC
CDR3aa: CASRGSGHYGYTF

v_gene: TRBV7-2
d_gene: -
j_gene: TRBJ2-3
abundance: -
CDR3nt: TGTGCCAGCAGCTTAGATACTAGCCGGGATACGCAGTATTTT
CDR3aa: CASSLDTSRDTQYF

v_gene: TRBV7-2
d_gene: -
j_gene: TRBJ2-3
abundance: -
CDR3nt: TGTGCCAGCAGCTTAGGTTGGGGGCGTAGGACAGATACGCAGTATTTT
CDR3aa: CASSLGWGRRTDTQYF

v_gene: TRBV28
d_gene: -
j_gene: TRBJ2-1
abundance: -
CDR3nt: TGTGCCAGCAGTTTAGGGGGTTCCTACAATGAGCAGTTCTTC
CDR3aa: CASSLGGSYNEQFF

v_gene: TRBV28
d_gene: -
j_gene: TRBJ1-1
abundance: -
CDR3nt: TGTGCCAGTGAGGGCCTATATGAAGCTTTCTTT
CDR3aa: CASEGLYEAFF

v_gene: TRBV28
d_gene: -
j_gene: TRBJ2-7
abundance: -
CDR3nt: TGTGCCAGCAGTCCAGGGGTTCGATCCTACGAGCAGTACTTC
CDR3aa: CASSPGVRSYEQYF

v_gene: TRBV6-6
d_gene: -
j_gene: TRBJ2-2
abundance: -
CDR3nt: TGTGCCAGCAGTTACCTCAGGGGAGGGCAGGGCGGGGAGCTGTTTTTT
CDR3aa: CASSYLRGGQGGELFF

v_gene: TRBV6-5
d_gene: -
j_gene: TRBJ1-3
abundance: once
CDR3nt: TGTGCCAGCAGAAAAGCAAGCTCTGGAAACACCATATATTTT
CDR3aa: CASRKASSGNTIYF

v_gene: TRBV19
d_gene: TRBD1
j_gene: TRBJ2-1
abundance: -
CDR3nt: TGTGCCAGTAGTCCCCAGGGGGTCGGCGAGCAGTTCTTC
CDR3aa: CASSPQGVGEQFF

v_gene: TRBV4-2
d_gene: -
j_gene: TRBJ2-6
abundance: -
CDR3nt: TGTGCCAGCAGTTCCGGGCCTACTCGCTCTGGGGCCAACGTCCTGACTTTC
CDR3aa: CASSSGPTRSGANVLTF

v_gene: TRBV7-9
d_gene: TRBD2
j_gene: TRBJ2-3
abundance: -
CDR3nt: TGTGCCAGCAGCTTATACCTCCGGACTAGCCCTAAACGCACAGATACGCAGTATTTT
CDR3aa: CASSLYLRTSPKRTDTQYF

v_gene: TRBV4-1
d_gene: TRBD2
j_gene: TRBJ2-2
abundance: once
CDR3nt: TGCGCCAGCAGCTCCTTTCCAGGCGGGAGGGCCTCGGGCGGGGAGCTGTTTTTT
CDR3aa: CASSSFPGGRASGGELFF

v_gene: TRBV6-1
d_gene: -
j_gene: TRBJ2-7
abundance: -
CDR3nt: TGTGCCAGCTGGGGGGTAAGGAAAACCTACGAGCAGTACTTC
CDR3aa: CASWGVRKTYEQYF

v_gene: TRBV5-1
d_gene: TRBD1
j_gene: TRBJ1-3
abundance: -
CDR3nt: TGCGCCAGCAGCTTAGGACAGGGGGGGTCTGGAAACACCATATATTTT
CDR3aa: CASSLGQGGSGNTIYF

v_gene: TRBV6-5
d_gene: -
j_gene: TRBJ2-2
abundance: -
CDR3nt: TGTGCCAGCAGTGACCCCCTCGGGGAGCTGTTTTTT
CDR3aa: CASSDPLGELFF